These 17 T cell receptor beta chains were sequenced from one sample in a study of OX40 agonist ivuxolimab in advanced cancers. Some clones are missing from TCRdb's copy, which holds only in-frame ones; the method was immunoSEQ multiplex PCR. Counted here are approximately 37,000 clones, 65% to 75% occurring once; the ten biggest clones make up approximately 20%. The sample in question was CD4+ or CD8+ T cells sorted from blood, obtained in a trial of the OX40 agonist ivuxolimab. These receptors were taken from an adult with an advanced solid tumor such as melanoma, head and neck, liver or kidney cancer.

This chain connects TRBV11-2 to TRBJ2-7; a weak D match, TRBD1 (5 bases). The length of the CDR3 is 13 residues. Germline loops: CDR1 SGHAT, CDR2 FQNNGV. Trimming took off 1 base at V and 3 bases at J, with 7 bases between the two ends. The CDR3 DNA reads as TGTGCCAGCAGCTTAGGGGGCAGCTACGAGCAGTACGTC. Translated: CASSLGGSYEQYV.

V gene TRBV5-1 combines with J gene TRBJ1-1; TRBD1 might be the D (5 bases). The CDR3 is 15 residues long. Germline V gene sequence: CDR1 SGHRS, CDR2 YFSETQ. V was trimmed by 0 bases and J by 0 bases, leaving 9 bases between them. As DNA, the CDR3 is TGCGCCAGCAGCTTGGCGACAGTCATGAACACTGAAGCTTTCTTT. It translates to CASSLATVMNTEAFF.

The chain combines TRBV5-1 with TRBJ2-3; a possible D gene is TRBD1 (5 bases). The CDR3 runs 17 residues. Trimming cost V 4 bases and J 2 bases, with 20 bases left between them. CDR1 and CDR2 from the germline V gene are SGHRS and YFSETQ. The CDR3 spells CASSGAPLPRLTDTQYF. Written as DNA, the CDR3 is TGCGCCAGCAGCGGGGCCCCGTTACCGCGCCTCACAGATACGCAGTATTTT.

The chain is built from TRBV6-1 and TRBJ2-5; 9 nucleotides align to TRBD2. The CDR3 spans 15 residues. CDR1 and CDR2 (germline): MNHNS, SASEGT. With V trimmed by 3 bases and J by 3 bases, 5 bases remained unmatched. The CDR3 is CASSDGLAYKETQYF. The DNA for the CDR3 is TGTGCCAGCAGTGACGGACTAGCGTACAAAGAGACCCAGTACTTC.

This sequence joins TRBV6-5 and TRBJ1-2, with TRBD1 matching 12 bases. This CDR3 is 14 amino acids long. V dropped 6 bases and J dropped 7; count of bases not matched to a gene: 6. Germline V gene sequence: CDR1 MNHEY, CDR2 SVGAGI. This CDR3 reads CASRPGQGAGGYTF. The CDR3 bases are TGTGCCAGCAGACCGGGACAGGGGGCTGGTGGCTACACCTTC.

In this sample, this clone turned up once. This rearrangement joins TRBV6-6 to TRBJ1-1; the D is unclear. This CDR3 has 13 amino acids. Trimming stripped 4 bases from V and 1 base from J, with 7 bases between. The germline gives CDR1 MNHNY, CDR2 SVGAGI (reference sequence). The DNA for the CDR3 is TGTGCCAGCAGTTTGATGAAGAACACTGAAGCTTTCTTT. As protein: CASSLMKNTEAFF.

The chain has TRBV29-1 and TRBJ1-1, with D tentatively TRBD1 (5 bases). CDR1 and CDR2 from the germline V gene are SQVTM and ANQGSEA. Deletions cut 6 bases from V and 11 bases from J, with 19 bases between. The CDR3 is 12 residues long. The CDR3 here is CSVRTGEGRAFF. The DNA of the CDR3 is TGCAGCGTCCGAACGGGGGAGGGACGGGCTTTCTTT.

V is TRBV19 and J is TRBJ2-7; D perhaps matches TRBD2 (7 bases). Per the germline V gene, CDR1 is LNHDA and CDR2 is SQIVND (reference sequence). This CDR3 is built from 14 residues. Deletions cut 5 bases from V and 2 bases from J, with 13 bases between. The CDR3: CASSLRRGPYEQYF. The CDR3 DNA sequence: TGTGCCAGTAGTCTACGGCGGGGGCCCTACGAGCAGTACTTC.

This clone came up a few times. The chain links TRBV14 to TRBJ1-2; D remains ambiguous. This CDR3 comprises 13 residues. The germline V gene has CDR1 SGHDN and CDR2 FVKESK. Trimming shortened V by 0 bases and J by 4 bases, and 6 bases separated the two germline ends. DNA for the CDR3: TGTGCCAGCAGCCAAGAGTCTTCCTATGGCTACACCTTC. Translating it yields CASSQESSYGYTF.

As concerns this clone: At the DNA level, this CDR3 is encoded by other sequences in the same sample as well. The CDR3 sequence is CASSLRQGDGYTF. CDR3 bases: TGTGCCAGCAGCTTGAGGCAGGGGGATGGCTACACCTTC. The rearrangement joins TRBV5-6 to TRBJ1-2, with 7 bases identical to TRBD1. V shed 1 base, J shed 6 bases, and the junction held 3 bases outside the gene matches. The CDR3 runs 13 residues. Germline values: CDR1 SGHDT, CDR2 YYEEEE.

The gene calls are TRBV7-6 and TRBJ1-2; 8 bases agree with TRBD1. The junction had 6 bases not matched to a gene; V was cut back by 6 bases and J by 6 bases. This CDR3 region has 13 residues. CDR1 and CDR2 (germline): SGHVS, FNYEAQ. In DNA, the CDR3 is TGTGCCAGCAGTCCTACAGGGGGAGATGGCTACACCTTC. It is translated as CASSPTGGDGYTF. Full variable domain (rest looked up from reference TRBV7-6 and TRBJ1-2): GAGVSQSPRYKVTKRGQDVALRCDPISGHVSLYWYRQALGQGPEFLTYFNYEAQQDKSGLPNDRFSAERPEGSISTLTIQRTEQRDSAMYRCASSPTGGDGYTFGSGTRLTVV.

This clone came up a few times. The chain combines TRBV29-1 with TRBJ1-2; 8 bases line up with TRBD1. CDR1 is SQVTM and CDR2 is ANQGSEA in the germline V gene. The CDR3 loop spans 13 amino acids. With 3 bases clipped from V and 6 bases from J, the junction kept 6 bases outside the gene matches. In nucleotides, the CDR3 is TGCAGCGTTGATACAGGGGGATCTGATGGCTACACCTTC. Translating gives CSVDTGGSDGYTF. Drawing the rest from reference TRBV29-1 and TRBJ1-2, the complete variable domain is SAVISQKPSRDICQRGTSLTIQCQVDSQVTMMFWYRQQPGQSLTLIATANQGSEATYESGFVIDKFPISRPNLTFSTLTVSNMSPEDSSIYLCSVDTGGSDGYTFGSGTRLTVV.

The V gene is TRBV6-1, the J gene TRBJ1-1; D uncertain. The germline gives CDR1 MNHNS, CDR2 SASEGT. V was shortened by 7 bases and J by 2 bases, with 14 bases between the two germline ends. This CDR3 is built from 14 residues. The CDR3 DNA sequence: TGTGCCAGCACTTTAGACGGGCTAAACACTGAAGCTTTCTTT. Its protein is CASTLDGLNTEAFF.

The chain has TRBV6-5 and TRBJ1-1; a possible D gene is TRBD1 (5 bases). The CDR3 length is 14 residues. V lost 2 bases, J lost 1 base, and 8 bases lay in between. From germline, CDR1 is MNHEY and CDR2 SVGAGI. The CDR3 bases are TGTGCCAGCAGTTACCACAGGCGGAACACTGAAGCTTTCTTT. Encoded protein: CASSYHRRNTEAFF.

This CDR3 is CASHGEGDQPQHF. The CDR3 DNA is TGTGCCAGCCACGGGGAGGGAGACCAGCCCCAGCATTTT. The V and J genes are TRBV6-1 and TRBJ1-5, with D uncertain. There are 13 residues in the CDR3. The germline V and J ends were trimmed by 8 bases and 7 bases, with 15 bases remaining between them. Germline V gene data show CDR1 as MNHNS and CDR2 as SASEGT.

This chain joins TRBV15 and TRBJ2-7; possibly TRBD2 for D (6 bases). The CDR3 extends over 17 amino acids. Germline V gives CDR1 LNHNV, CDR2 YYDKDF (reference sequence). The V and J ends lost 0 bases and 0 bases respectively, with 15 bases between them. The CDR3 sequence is CATSRDWGLASSYEQYF. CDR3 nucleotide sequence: TGTGCCACCAGCAGAGATTGGGGACTGGCGAGCTCCTACGAGCAGTACTTC.

CDR3 region: CASSLAVYTGELFF. The CDR3 DNA sequence: TGTGCCAGCAGCTTGGCCGTATACACCGGGGAGCTGTTTTTT. The chain links TRBV5-8 to TRBJ2-2; D ambiguous. Germline CDR1 reads SGHTS; CDR2 reads YDEGEE. The CDR3 consists of 14 residues. The V end lost 0 bases, the J end lost 3 bases, and 6 bases lay between the germline ends.